This T cell receptor (beta chain) was recorded in a study of cytomegalovirus exposure and HLA in healthy donors. Study-wide background: According to later analysis, the same platform produced the 120 validation and several hundred first-cohort repertoires. Notes on the study in general: Across donors, most TCRs were seen rarely, yet some public ones were widespread.

In its sample, this clone was seen many times. Its cognate antigen is unknown. Germline V gives CDR1 SGHKS, CDR2 YYEKEE (reference sequence). Trimming removed 2 bases at V and 4 bases at J, with 5 bases between. The CDR3 has 12 amino acids. This table comes from immunoSEQ multiplex PCR, and its TCRdb copy is limited to in-frame clones, with some not included. The table records around 150,000 clones, about 86% of them present only once. The sequenced sample consisted of PBMCs. The chain uses TRBV5-5 and TRBJ2-3; a possible D gene is TRBD2 (5 bases). The TCR comes from a woman aged 18-29 years in good health and CMV-seronegative. The CDR3 sequence: CASSLAADTQYF. The CDR3 nucleotides are TGTGCCAGCAGCTTAGCGGCAGATACGCAGTATTTT.